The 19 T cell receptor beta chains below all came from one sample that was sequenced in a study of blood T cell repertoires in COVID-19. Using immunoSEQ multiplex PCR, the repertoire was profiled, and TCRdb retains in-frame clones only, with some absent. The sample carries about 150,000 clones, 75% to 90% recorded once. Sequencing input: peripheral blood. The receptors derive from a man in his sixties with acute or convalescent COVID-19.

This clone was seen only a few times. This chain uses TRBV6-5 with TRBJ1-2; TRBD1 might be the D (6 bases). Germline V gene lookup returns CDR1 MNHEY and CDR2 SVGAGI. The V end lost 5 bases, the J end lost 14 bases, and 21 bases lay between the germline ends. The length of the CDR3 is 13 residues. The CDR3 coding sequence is TGTGCCAGCAGTCCCTGGCAGGGGCCTTCTCTGACCTTC. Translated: CASSPWQGPSLTF.

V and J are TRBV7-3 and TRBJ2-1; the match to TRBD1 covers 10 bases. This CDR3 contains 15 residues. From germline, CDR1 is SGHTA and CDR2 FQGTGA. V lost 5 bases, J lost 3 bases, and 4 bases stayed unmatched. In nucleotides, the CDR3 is TGTGCCAGCAGCCAGGACAGGGGGGGCTACAATGAGCAGTTCTTC. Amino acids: CASSQDRGGYNEQFF.

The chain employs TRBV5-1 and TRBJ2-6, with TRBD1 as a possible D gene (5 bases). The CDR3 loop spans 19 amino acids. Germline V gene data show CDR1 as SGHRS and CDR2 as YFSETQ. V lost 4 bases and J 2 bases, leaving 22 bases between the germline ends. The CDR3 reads CASSPSPLGAGTGANVLTF. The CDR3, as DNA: TGCGCCAGCAGCCCTTCACCGCTAGGGGCTGGGACTGGGGCCAACGTCCTGACTTTC. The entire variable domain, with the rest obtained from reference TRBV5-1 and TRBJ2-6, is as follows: KAGVTQTPRYLIKTRGQQVTLSCSPISGHRSVSWYQQTPGQGLQFLFEYFSETQRNKGNFPGRFSGRQFSNSRSEMNVSTLELGDSALYLCASSPSPLGAGTGANVLTFGAGSRLTVL.

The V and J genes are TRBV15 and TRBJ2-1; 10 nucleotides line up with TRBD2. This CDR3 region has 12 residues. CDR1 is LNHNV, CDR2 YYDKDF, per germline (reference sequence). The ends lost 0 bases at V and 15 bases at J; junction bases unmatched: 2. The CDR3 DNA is TGTGCCACCAGCAGAGAGGCTAGCGGGAGGTTCTTC. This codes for CATSREASGRFF.

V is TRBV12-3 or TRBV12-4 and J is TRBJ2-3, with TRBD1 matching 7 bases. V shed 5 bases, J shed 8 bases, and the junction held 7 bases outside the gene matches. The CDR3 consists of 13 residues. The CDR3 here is CASSPTGAATQYF. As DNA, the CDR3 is TGTGCCAGCAGTCCTACAGGGGCGGCTACGCAGTATTTT.

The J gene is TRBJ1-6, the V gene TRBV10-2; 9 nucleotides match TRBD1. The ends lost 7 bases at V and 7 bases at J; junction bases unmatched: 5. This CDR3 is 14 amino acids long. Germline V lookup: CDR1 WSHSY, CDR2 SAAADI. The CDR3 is CASTYRGRNSPLHF. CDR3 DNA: TGCGCCAGCACCTACAGGGGGCGAAATTCACCCCTCCACTTT.

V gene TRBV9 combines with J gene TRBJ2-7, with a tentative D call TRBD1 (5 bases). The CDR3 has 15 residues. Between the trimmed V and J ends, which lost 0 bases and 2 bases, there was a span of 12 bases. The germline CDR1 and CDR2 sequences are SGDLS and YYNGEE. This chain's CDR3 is CASSVGRTLTYEQYF. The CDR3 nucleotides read TGTGCCAGCAGCGTAGGTCGGACACTCACCTACGAGCAGTACTTC.

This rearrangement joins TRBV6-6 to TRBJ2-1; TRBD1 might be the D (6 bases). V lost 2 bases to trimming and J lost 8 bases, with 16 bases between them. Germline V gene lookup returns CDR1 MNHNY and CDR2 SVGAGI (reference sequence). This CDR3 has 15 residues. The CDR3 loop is CASSYEGPSGDEQFF. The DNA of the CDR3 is TGTGCCAGCAGTTACGAAGGGCCTTCAGGGGATGAGCAGTTCTTC.

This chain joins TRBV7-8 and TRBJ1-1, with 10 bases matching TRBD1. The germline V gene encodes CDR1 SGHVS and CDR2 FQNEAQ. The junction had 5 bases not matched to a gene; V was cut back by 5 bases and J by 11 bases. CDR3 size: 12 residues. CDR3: CASSLRDRGAFF. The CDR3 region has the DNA TGTGCCAGCAGCCTCCGGGACAGGGGTGCTTTCTTT.

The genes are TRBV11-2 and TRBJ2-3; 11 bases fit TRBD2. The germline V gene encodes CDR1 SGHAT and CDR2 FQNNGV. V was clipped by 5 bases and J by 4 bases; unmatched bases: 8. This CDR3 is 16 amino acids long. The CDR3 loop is CASSPRTSGPADTQYF. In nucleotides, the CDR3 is TGTGCCAGCAGCCCTCGGACTAGCGGGCCAGCAGATACGCAGTATTTT.

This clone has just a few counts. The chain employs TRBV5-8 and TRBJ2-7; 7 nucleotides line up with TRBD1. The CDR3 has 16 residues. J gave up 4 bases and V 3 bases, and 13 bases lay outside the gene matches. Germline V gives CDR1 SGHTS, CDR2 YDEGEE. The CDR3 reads CASSSGQPKTEYEQYF. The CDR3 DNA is TGTGCCAGCAGCTCGGGACAGCCAAAGACCGAGTACGAGCAGTACTTC.

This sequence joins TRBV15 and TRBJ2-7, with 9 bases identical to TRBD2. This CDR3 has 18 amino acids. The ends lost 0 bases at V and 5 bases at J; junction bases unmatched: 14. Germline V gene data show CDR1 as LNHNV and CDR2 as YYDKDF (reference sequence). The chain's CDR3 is CATSRDVARAGGRDEQYF. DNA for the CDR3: TGTGCCACCAGCAGAGATGTCGCGCGGGCGGGAGGGCGCGACGAGCAGTACTTC. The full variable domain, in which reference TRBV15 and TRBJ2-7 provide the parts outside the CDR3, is DAMVIQNPRYQVTQFGKPVTLSCSQTLNHNVMYWYQQKSSQAPKLLFHYYDKDFNNEADTPDNFQSRRPNTSFCFLDIRSPGLGDTAMYLCATSRDVARAGGRDEQYFGPGTRLTVT.

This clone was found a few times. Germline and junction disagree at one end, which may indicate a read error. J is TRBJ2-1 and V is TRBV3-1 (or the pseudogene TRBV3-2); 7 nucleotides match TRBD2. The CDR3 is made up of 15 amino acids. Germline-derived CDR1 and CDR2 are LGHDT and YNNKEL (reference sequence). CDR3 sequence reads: CASTQGRALGNEQFF. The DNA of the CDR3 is TGTGCCAGCACCCAAGGGAGGGCCCTGGGGAATGAGCAGTTCTTC.

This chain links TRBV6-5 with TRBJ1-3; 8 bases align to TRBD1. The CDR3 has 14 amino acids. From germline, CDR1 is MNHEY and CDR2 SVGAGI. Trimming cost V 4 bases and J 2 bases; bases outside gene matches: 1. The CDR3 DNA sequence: TGTGCCAGCAGTTCGGACAGGGCTGGAAACACCATATATTTT. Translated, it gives CASSSDRAGNTIYF.

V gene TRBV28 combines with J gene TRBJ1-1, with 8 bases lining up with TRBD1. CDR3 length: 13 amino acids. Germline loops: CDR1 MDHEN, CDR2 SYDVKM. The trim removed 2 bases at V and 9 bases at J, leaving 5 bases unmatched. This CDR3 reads CASSLSSGGQAFF. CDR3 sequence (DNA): TGTGCCAGCAGTTTAAGTTCAGGGGGCCAAGCTTTCTTT.

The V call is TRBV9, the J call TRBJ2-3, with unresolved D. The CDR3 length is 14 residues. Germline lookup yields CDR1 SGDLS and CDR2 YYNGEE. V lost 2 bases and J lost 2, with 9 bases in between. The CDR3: CASSVAVFTDTQYF. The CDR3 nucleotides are TGTGCCAGCAGCGTCGCGGTGTTCACAGATACGCAGTATTTT. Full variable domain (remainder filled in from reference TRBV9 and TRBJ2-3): DSGVTQTPKHLITATGQRVTLRCSPRSGDLSVYWYQQSLDQGLQFLIQYYNGEERAKGNILERFSAQQFPDLHSELNLSSLELGDSALYFCASSVAVFTDTQYFGPGTRLTVL.

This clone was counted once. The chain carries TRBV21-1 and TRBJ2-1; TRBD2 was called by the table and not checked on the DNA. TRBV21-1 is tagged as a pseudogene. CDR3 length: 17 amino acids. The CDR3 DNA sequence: TGTGCCAGCAGCAAAGCGAGGCGGACTCCCTCTCTCGATGAGCAGTTCTTC. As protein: CASSKARRTPSLDEQFF.

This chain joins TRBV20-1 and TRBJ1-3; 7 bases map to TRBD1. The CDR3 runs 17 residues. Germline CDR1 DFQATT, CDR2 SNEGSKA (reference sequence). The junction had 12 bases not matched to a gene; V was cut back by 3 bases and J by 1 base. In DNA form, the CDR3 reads TGCAGTGCTAGTAGGGACAGTCGGCTTTTTTCTGGAAACACCATATATTTT. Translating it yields CSASRDSRLFSGNTIYF.

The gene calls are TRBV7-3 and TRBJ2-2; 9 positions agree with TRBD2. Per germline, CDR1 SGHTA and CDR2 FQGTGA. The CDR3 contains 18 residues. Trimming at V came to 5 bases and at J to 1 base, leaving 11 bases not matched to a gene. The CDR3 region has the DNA TGTGCCAGCAGCCTCCTTATAGCGGGAGCGGGGAACACCGGGGAGCTGTTTTTT. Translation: CASSLLIAGAGNTGELFF.